Below, one T cell receptor beta chain is given with its context. This record belongs to a study of blood T cell repertoires in COVID-19. About the research overall: The United States, Italy and Spain were the sources of the acute and convalescent COVID-19 samples.

Germline-derived CDR1 and CDR2 are SGHVS and FQNEAQ. The CDR3 loop spans 14 amino acids. Trimming took 3 bases from V and 6 from J, leaving 12 bases between them. Original processing notes: Reference gene primers were amplified, and this amplification served to estimate nucleated cell counts. Measured with immunoSEQ multiplex PCR; TCRdb has only the in-frame clones, and not every one. Clone size and the V and J calls come from that table; the DNA yielded D and trimming. The sample has fewer than 300,000 clones, more than 70% seen once. Sequencing was done on a sample of peripheral blood. This receptor was taken from a woman aged 40 to 50 who had recovered from COVID-19. The genes are TRBV7-8 and TRBJ1-5; a possible D gene is TRBD1 (5 bases). The CDR3, as DNA: TGTGCCAGCAGCTTCGGTGTTGACAGTCAGCCCCAGCATTTT. Its protein is CASSFGVDSQPQHF.